A selection of T cell receptor beta chains follows, all from one sample in a study of T-cell memory formation after mild COVID-19. TCRdb re-analysed the 5' RACE reads in MiXCR, keeping a single row per CDR3 protein. The profile shows over 500,000 distinct CDR3 sequences, roughly a sixth of them singletons. The specimen was PBMCs or a T cell subset sorted from them (not recorded which). These receptors originate from an adult woman who had mild COVID-19 (a few samples of this study predate the infection). Cell type and time point are not known. Each CDR3 is given with its conserved first and last residue. Each record gives: D gene, V gene, J gene, clone size, CDR3 length, CDR3 protein, CDR3 DNA. D genes are given only for firm matches. Size is stated for part of the rows, as once, few or many counts, or as a class when the clone is expanded.

D: TRBD2
V: TRBV12-3/TRBV12-4
J: TRBJ2-7
size: few
length: 19
CDR3: CASSFEGASGGPSSYEQYF
DNA: TGTGCCAGCAGTTTTGAGGGGGCTAGCGGGGGCCCGAGCTCCTACGAGCAGTACTTC

D: -
V: TRBV12-3/TRBV12-4
J: TRBJ1-1
size: -
length: 12
CDR3: CASSLVSVEAFF
DNA: TGTGCCAGCAGTTTAGTTTCAGTTGAAGCTTTCTTT

D: -
V: TRBV29-1
J: TRBJ1-2
size: -
length: 14
CDR3: CSVGHNRDGYGYTF
DNA: TGCAGCGTTGGACACAACAGGGACGGCTATGGCTACACCTTC

D: -
V: TRBV7-8
J: TRBJ2-7
size: few
length: 14
CDR3: CASSFYRNPTEQYF
DNA: TGTGCCAGCAGCTTTTATCGCAACCCCACCGAGCAGTACTTC

D: -
V: TRBV13
J: TRBJ1-1
size: few
length: 17
CDR3: CASSLGLPETMNTEAFF
DNA: TGTGCCAGCAGCTTAGGCCTCCCGGAGACAATGAACACTGAAGCTTTCTTT

D: -
V: TRBV24-1
J: TRBJ1-2
size: few
length: 14
CDR3: CATSDRTELYGYTF
DNA: TGTGCCACCAGTGATCGTACAGAGTTATATGGCTACACCTTC

D: TRBD2
V: TRBV20-1
J: TRBJ2-1
size: few
length: 12
CDR3: CSARGDYNEQFF
DNA: TGCAGTGCTCGGGGGGACTACAATGAGCAGTTCTTC

D: -
V: TRBV20-1
J: TRBJ2-7
size: -
length: 17
CDR3: CSARDLSRLGRVNEQYF
DNA: TGCAGTGCTAGAGATCTCAGTCGCCTGGGCAGGGTAAACGAGCAGTACTTC

D: -
V: TRBV5-1
J: TRBJ1-1
size: few
length: 14
CDR3: CASSLRPVDTEAFF
DNA: TGCGCCAGCAGCTTGCGTCCTGTTGACACTGAAGCTTTCTTT

D: -
V: TRBV7-8
J: TRBJ2-4
size: -
length: 17
CDR3: CASSLGPTSRHKNIQYF
DNA: TGTGCCAGCAGCTTAGGCCCCACTAGCAGACACAAAAACATTCAGTACTTC

D: -
V: TRBV5-1
J: TRBJ2-7
size: -
length: 13
CDR3: CASSFQTDYEQYF
DNA: TGCGCCAGCAGCTTCCAAACAGACTACGAGCAGTACTTC

D: TRBD1
V: TRBV20-1
J: TRBJ2-1
size: few
length: 16
CDR3: CSARGRGPSSYNEQFF
DNA: TGCAGTGCTAGAGGCAGGGGGCCTAGCTCCTACAATGAGCAGTTCTTC

D: TRBD2
V: TRBV14
J: TRBJ2-7
size: few
length: 11
CDR3: CASASGNKQYF
DNA: TGTGCCAGCGCTAGCGGGAATAAGCAGTACTTC

D: TRBD1
V: TRBV4-1
J: TRBJ1-2
size: few
length: 14
CDR3: CASSQDRGDYGYTF
DNA: TGCGCCAGCAGCCAAGACAGGGGGGACTATGGCTACACCTTC

D: -
V: TRBV12-3/TRBV12-4
J: TRBJ2-3
size: few
length: 12
CDR3: CASSFGESTQYF
DNA: TGTGCCAGCAGTTTTGGTGAATCAACGCAGTATTTT

D: -
V: TRBV6-2/TRBV6-3
J: TRBJ1-2
size: few
length: 14
CDR3: CASSPRDFGISYTF
DNA: TGTGCCAGCAGCCCTCGGGACTTCGGAATTAGCTACACCTTC

D: TRBD1
V: TRBV7-2
J: TRBJ1-5
size: many
length: 17
CDR3: CASRLTGGLGINQPQHF
DNA: TGTGCCAGCAGATTAACAGGGGGCTTAGGGATCAATCAGCCCCAGCATTTT

D: -
V: TRBV7-9
J: TRBJ2-5
size: many
length: 13
CDR3: CASSSVRTETQYF
DNA: TGTGCCAGCAGCTCCGTGAGAACAGAGACCCAGTACTTC

D: -
V: TRBV27
J: TRBJ2-7
size: -
length: 14
CDR3: CASSPSTGEVEQYF
DNA: TGTGCCAGCAGTCCAAGCACAGGGGAGGTCGAGCAGTACTTC

D: TRBD2
V: TRBV12-3/TRBV12-4
J: TRBJ2-1
size: few
length: 15
CDR3: CASSLDPGLAREQFF
DNA: TGTGCCAGCAGTTTAGACCCGGGACTAGCAAGGGAGCAGTTCTTC

D: -
V: TRBV7-8
J: TRBJ2-4
size: many
length: 16
CDR3: CASSLVGRGLENIQYF
DNA: TGTGCCAGCAGCTTAGTTGGCCGAGGGTTGGAAAACATTCAGTACTTC

D: -
V: TRBV7-2
J: TRBJ2-3
size: few
length: 16
CDR3: CASSHNRVVRTDTQYF
DNA: TGTGCCAGCAGCCACAACAGGGTGGTTAGGACAGATACGCAGTATTTT

D: -
V: TRBV9
J: TRBJ1-6
size: -
length: 14
CDR3: CASGGPGDNSPLHF
DNA: TGTGCCAGCGGGGGGCCGGGGGATAATTCACCCCTCCACTTT

D: TRBD1
V: TRBV12-3/TRBV12-4
J: TRBJ1-6
size: -
length: 12
CDR3: CASSFGQGKLHF
DNA: TGTGCCAGCAGTTTTGGACAGGGCAAGCTCCACTTT

D: -
V: TRBV20-1
J: TRBJ1-1
size: -
length: 13
CDR3: CSAKQGDQGEAFF
DNA: TGCAGTGCTAAACAGGGAGACCAGGGTGAAGCTTTCTTT

D: -
V: TRBV11-3
J: TRBJ1-1
size: -
length: 14
CDR3: CASSPASFSTEAFF
DNA: TGTGCCAGCAGCCCCGCCAGCTTTAGCACTGAAGCTTTCTTT

D: TRBD1
V: TRBV7-9
J: TRBJ1-5
size: -
length: 16
CDR3: CASSPGTGGFGQPQHF
DNA: TGTGCCAGCAGCCCCGGGACAGGGGGCTTCGGTCAGCCCCAGCATTTT

D: TRBD1
V: TRBV19
J: TRBJ2-5
size: once
length: 15
CDR3: CASSLDPGQQETQYF
DNA: TGTGCCAGTAGCCTTGATCCGGGACAGCAAGAGACCCAGTACTTC

D: -
V: TRBV20-1
J: TRBJ1-2
size: few
length: 12
CDR3: CSARESAYGYTF
DNA: TGCAGTGCTAGAGAATCAGCCTATGGCTACACCTTC

D: -
V: TRBV29-1
J: TRBJ2-3
size: few
length: 13
CDR3: CSVADSSTDTQYF
DNA: TGCAGCGTTGCGGACAGCAGCACAGATACGCAGTATTTT

D: TRBD1
V: TRBV7-2
J: TRBJ1-2
size: few
length: 16
CDR3: CASSLGPGQGVIGYTF
DNA: TGTGCCAGCAGCTTAGGGCCGGGACAGGGGGTTATAGGCTACACCTTC

D: TRBD1
V: TRBV7-9
J: TRBJ1-2
size: -
length: 11
CDR3: CASSSGQENTF
DNA: TGTGCCAGCAGCTCAGGACAGGAAAACACCTTC

D: TRBD1
V: TRBV20-1
J: TRBJ1-1
size: few
length: 13
CDR3: CSAFSGQAIEAFF
DNA: TGCAGTGCTTTCTCGGGACAGGCTATTGAAGCTTTCTTT

D: -
V: TRBV5-1
J: TRBJ2-3
size: -
length: 15
CDR3: CASSLAGGVPDTQYF
DNA: TGCGCCAGCAGCTTGGCAGGTGGGGTGCCAGATACGCAGTATTTT

D: TRBD1
V: TRBV12-3/TRBV12-4
J: TRBJ2-7
size: many
length: 12
CDR3: CASRTGLYEQYF
DNA: TGTGCCAGCAGGACAGGGCTCTACGAGCAGTACTTC

D: TRBD2
V: TRBV6-6
J: TRBJ2-1
size: few
length: 15
CDR3: CASQRLGGGGIEQFF
DNA: TGTGCCAGCCAGCGCCTGGGGGGGGGTGGGATTGAGCAGTTCTTC

D: -
V: TRBV29-1
J: TRBJ2-1
size: -
length: 17
CDR3: CSVARLGGMSSYNEQFF
DNA: TGCAGCGTCGCACGATTGGGAGGCATGAGCTCCTACAATGAGCAGTTCTTC

D: TRBD2
V: TRBV20-1
J: TRBJ2-1
size: -
length: 15
CDR3: CSARGGTSVYNEQFF
DNA: TGCAGTGCTAGAGGAGGGACTAGCGTCTACAATGAGCAGTTCTTC